Listed here is a single TCR beta chain. As yet, its antigen is unknown. This entry comes from a study of cytomegalovirus exposure and HLA in healthy donors. On the study more broadly: The same platform was used for the 100 to 150 validation repertoires and the roughly 640 first-cohort repertoires, a later analysis reported. Broader study findings: According to a later analysis, TCR clusters from the first cohort tended to co-occur in the 100 to 150 validation repertoires. Most TCR sequences showed up rarely, but some public TCRs showed up in many donors.

Assay used: immunoSEQ multiplex PCR; TCRdb lists only in-frame clones, some missing. The sample contains about 130,000 clones, roughly 86% of which appear only once. The CDR3 length is 13 residues. Trimming removed 6 bases from V and 0 bases from J, with 9 bases in between. The V gene's germline CDR1 is GTSNPN and CDR2 SVGIG (reference sequence). The TCR sequence derives from a man aged 30-40 years in good health and CMV-seronegative. The V and J genes are TRBV30 and TRBJ2-1; D unresolved. The sample taken for sequencing was PBMCs. CDR3 sequence reads: CACAESSYNEQFF. As DNA, the CDR3 is TGTGCCTGCGCGGAAAGCTCCTACAATGAGCAGTTCTTC. Drawing the rest from reference TRBV30 and TRBJ2-1, the complete variable domain is SQTIHQWPATLVQPVGSPLSLECTVEGTSNPNLYWYRQAAGRGLQLLFYSVGIGQISSEVPQNLSASRPQDRQFILSSKKLLLSDSGFYLCACAESSYNEQFFGPGTRLTVL.